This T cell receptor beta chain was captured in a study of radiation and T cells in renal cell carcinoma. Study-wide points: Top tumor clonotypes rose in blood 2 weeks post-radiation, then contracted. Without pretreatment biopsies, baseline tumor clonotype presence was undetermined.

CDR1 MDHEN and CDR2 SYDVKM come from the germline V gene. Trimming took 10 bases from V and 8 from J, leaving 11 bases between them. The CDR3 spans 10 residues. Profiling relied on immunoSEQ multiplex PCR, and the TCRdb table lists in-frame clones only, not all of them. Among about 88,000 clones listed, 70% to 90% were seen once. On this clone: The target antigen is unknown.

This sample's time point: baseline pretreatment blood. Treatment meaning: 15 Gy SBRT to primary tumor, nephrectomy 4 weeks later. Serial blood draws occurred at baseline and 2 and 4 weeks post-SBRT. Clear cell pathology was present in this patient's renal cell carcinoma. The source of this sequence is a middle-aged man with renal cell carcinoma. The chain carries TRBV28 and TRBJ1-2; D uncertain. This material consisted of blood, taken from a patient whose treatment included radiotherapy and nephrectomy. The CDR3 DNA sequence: TGTGCCACTGGAACACTCGGCTACACCTTC. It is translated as CATGTLGYTF.